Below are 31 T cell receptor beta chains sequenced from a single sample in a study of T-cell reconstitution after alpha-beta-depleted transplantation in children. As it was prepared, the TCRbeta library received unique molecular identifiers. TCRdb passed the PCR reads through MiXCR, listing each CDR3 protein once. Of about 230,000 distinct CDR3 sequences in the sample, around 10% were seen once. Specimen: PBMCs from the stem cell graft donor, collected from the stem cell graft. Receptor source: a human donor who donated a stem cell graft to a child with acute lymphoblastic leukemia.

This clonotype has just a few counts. The CDR3 loop is CAWSVWTGREKLFF. CDR3 nucleotides: TGTGCCTGGAGTGTCTGGACAGGGCGTGAAAAACTGTTTTTT. J is TRBJ1-4 and V is TRBV30; 8 nucleotides line up with TRBD1. This CDR3 has 14 amino acids. J gave up 7 bases and V 0 bases, and 4 bases lay outside the gene matches. Germline-derived CDR1 and CDR2 are GTSNPN and SVGIG (reference sequence).

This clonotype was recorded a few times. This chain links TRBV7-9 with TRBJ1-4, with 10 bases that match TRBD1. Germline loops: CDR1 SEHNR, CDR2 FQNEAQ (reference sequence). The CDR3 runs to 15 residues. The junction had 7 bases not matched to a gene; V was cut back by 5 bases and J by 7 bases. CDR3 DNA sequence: TGTGCCAGCAGCGACAGGGGGCCGTGGGGTGAAAAACTGTTTTTT. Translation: CASSDRGPWGEKLFF.

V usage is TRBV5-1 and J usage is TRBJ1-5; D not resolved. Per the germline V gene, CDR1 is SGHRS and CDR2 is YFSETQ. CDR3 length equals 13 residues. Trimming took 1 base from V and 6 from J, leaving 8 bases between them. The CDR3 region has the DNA TGCGCCAGCAGCTTGATTTTGGGTCAGCCCCAGCATTTT. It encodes CASSLILGQPQHF.

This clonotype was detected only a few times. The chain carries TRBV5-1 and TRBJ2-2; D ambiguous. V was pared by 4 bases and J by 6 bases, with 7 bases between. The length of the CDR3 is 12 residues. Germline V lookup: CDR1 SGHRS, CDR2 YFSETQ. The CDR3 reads CASSRTAGELFF. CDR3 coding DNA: TGCGCCAGCAGCCGCACGGCCGGGGAGCTGTTTTTT. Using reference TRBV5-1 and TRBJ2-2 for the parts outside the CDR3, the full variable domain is KAGVTQTPRYLIKTRGQQVTLSCSPISGHRSVSWYQQTPGQGLQFLFEYFSETQRNKGNFPGRFSGRQFSNSRSEMNVSTLELGDSALYLCASSRTAGELFFGEGSRLTVL.

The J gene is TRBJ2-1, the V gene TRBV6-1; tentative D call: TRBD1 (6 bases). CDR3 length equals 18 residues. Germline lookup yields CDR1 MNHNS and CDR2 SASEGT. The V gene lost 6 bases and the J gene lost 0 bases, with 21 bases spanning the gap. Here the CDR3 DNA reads TGTGCCAGCAGCAAACTGAGCCTTGGACAGAGCTCCTACAATGAGCAGTTCTTC. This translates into CASSKLSLGQSSYNEQFF.

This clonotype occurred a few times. The CDR3 loop reads CASSYSPGQGAGDTEAFF. Written as DNA, the CDR3 is TGTGCCAGCAGTTACTCCCCGGGACAGGGGGCCGGCGACACTGAAGCTTTCTTT. This sequence joins TRBV6-5 and TRBJ1-1, with 12 bases aligning to TRBD1. J gave up 3 bases and V 0 bases, and 8 bases lay outside the gene matches. In germline, CDR1 is MNHEY, CDR2 SVGAGI. The CDR3 is made up of 18 amino acids.

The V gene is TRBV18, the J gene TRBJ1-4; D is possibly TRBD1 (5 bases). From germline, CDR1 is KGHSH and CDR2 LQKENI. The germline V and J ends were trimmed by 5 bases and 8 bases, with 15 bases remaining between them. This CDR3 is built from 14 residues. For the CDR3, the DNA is TGTGCCAGCTCAGAAAGAGAGGGACGCGAAAAACTGTTTTTT. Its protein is CASSEREGREKLFF.

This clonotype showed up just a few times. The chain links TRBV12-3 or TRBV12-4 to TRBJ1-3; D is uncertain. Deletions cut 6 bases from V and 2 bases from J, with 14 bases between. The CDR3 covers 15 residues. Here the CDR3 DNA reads TGTGCCAGCAGCCCCCCGTTCCCCACTGGAAACACCATATATTTT. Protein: CASSPPFPTGNTIYF.

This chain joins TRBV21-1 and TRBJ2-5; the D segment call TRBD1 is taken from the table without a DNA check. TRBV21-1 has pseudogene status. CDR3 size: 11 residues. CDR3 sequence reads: CASGGQGPQYF. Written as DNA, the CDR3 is TGTGCCAGCGGTGGACAGGGCCCGCAGTACTTC.

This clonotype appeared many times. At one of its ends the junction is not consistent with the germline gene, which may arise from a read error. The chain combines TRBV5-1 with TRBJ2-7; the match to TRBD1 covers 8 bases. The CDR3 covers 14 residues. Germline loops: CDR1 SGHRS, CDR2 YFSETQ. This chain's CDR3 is CASSLGQGAREQYF. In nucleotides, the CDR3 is TGTGCCAGCAGCCTTGGGCAGGGGGCTAGAGAGCAGTACTTC.

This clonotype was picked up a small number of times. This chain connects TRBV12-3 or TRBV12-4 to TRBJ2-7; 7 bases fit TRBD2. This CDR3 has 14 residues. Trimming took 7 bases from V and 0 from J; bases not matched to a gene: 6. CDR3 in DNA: TGTGCCAGCAAGCCGGGACTATCCTCCTACGAGCAGTACTTC. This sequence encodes CASKPGLSSYEQYF.

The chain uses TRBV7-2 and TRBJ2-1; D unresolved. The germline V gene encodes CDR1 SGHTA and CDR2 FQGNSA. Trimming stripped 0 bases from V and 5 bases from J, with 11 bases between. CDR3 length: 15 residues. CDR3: CASSLAYNRNNEQFF. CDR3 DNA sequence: TGTGCCAGCAGCTTAGCGTATAACAGAAACAATGAGCAGTTCTTC. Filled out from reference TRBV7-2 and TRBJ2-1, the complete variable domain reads GAGVSQSPSNKVTEKGKDVELRCDPISGHTALYWYRQSLGQGLEFLIYFQGNSAPDKSGLPSDRFSAERTGGSVSTLTIQRTQQEDSAVYLCASSLAYNRNNEQFFGPGTRLTVL.

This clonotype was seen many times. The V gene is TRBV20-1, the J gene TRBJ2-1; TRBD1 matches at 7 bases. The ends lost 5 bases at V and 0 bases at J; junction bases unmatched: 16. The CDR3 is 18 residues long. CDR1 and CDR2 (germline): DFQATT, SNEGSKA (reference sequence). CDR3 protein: CSASPYRQGRSSYNEQFF. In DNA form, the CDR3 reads TGCAGTGCTTCACCATATAGACAGGGCCGGAGCTCCTACAATGAGCAGTTCTTC.

The CDR3 spells CASSFPGQVNTGELFF. The CDR3 nucleotides read TGTGCCAGTAGTTTCCCGGGACAGGTGAACACCGGGGAGCTGTTTTTT. The V and J genes are TRBV19 and TRBJ2-2; TRBD1 matches at 8 bases. This CDR3 has 16 amino acids. J was trimmed by 1 base and V by 5 bases; bases with no gene match: 6. Germline CDR1 is LNHDA and CDR2 is SQIVND (reference sequence).

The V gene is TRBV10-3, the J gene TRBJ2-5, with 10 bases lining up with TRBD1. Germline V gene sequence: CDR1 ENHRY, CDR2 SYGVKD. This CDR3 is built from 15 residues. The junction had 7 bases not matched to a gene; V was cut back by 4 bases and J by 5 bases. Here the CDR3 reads CAISGRQGASETQYF. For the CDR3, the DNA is TGTGCCATCAGTGGGCGACAGGGGGCTTCCGAGACCCAGTACTTC.

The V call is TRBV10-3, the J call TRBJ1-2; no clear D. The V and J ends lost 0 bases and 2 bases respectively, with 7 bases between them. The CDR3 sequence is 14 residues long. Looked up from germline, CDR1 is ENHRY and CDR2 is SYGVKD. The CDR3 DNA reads TGTGCCATCAGTGAGTCCCCACAAAACTATGGCTACACCTTC. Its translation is CAISESPQNYGYTF.

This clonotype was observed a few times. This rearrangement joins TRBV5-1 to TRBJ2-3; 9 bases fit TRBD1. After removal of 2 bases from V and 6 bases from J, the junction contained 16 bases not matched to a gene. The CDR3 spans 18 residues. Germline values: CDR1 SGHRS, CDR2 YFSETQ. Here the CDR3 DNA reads TGCGCCAGCAGCTTCAAAAACCGACAGGGGGTTACTTTGGATACGCAGTATTTT. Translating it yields CASSFKNRQGVTLDTQYF.

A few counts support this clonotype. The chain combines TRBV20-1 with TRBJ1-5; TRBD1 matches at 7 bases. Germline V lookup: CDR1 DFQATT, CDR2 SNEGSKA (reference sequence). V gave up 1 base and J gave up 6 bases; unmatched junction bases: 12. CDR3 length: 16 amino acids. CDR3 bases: TGCAGTGCTAGAGCAGACAGGGAAGGTTTTAGTCAGCCCCAGCATTTT. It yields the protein CSARADREGFSQPQHF.

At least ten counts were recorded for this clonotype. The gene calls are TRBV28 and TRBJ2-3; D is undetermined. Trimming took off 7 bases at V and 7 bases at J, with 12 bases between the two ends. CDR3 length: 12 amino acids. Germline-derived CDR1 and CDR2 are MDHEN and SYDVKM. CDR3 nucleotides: TGTGCCAGCAAAACCGCGGTCAATACGCAGTATTTT. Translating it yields CASKTAVNTQYF.

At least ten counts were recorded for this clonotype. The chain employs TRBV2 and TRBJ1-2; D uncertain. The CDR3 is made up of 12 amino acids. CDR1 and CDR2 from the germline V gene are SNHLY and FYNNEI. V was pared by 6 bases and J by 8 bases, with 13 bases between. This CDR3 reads CASSQLGEGYTF. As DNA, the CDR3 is TGTGCCAGCAGCCAACTCGGTGAGGGCTACACCTTC.

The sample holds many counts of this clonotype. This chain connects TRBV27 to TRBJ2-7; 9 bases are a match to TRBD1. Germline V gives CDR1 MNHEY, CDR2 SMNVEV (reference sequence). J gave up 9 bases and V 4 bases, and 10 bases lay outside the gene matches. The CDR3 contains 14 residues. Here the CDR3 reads CASSSEGQGRRQYF. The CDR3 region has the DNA TGTGCCAGCAGTTCCGAGGGACAGGGTCGGCGGCAGTACTTC.

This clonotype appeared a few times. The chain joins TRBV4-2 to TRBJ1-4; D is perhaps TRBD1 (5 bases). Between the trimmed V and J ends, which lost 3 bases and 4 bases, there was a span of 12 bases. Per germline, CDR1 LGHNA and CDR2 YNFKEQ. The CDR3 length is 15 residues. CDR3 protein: CASSQTMGGNEKLFF. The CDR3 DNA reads TGTGCCAGCAGCCAGACCATGGGGGGTAATGAAAAACTGTTTTTT.

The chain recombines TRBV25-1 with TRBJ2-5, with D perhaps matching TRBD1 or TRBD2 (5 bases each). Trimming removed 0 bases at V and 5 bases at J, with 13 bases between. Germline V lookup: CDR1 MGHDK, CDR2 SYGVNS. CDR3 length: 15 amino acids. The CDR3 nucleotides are TGTGCCAGCAGTGAATATCTGGGGGTGTGGGAGACCCAGTACTTC. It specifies CASSEYLGVWETQYF.

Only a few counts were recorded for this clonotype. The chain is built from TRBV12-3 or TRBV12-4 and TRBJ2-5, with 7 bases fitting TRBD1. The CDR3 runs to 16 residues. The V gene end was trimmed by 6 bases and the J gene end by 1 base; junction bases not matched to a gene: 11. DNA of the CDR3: TGTGCCAGCAGATCAAACAGGGGCTCCTCCCAAGAGACCCAGTACTTC. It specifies CASRSNRGSSQETQYF.

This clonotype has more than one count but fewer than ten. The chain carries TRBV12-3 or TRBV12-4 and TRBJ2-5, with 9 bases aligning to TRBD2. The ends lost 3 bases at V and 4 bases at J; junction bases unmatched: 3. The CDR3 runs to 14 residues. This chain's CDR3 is CASSLGGGAETQYF. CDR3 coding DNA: TGTGCCAGCAGTTTGGGCGGGGGGGCAGAGACCCAGTACTTC.

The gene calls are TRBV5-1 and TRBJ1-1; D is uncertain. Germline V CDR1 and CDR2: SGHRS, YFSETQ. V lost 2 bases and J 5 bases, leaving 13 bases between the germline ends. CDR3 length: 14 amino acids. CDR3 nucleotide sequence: TGCGCCAGCAGCTTACCCCCGCTTGGGACTGAAGCTTTCTTT. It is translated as CASSLPPLGTEAFF. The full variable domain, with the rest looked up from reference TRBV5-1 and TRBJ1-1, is KAGVTQTPRYLIKTRGQQVTLSCSPISGHRSVSWYQQTPGQGLQFLFEYFSETQRNKGNFPGRFSGRQFSNSRSEMNVSTLELGDSALYLCASSLPPLGTEAFFGQGTRLTVV.

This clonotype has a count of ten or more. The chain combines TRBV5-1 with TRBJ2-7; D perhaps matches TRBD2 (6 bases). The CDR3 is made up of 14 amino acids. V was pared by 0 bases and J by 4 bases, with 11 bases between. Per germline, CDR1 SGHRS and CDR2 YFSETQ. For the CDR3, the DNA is TGCGCCAGCAGCTTGGTGGGGCGGGATTACGAGCAGTACTTC. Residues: CASSLVGRDYEQYF.

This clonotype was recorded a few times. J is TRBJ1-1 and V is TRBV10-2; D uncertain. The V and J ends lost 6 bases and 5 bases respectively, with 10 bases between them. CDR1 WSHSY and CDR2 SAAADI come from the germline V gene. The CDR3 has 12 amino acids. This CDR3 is CASSPTITEAFF. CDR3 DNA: TGCGCCAGCAGCCCGACGATTACTGAAGCTTTCTTT.

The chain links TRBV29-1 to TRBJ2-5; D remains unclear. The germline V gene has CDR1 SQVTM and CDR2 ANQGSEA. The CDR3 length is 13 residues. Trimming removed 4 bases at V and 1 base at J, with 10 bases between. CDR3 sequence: CSVVGRFQETQYF. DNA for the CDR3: TGCAGCGTTGTGGGTCGGTTCCAAGAGACCCAGTACTTC.

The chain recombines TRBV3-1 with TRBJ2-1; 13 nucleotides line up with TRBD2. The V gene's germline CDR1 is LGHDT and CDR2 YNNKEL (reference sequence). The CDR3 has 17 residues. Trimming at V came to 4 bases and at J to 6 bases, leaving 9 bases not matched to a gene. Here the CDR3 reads CASSRRVTSGGLNEQFF. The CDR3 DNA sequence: TGTGCCAGCAGCCGGCGAGTGACTAGCGGGGGGCTCAATGAGCAGTTCTTC.

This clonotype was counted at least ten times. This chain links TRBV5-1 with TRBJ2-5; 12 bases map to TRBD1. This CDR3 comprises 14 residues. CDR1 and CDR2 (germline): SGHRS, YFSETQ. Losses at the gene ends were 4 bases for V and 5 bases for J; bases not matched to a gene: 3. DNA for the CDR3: TGCGCCAGCAGCCAAGGGACAGGGGGCGAGACCCAGTACTTC. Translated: CASSQGTGGETQYF.